The following is a T cell receptor (beta chain) sequence with its context. Its target is unknown. This entry is derived from a study of CD8+ T cells in alopecia areata. Study-wide context: Treated patients were given 5 to 10 mg oral tofacitinib twice daily. The drug, tofacitinib, lasted 6 to 18 months, followed by 6 months off drug.

Extraction of RNA preceded its reverse transcription into cDNA, which served as the sequencing template. Measured with immunoSEQ multiplex PCR; TCRdb has only the in-frame clones, and not every one. The table records about 220,000 clones, about 57% of them present only once. The V gene lost 4 bases and the J gene lost 3 bases, with 12 bases spanning the gap. CDR3 length: 13 residues. In germline, CDR1 is GTSNPN, CDR2 SVGIG (reference sequence). General study results and limits: There were many expanded lesional clones persisting in scalp and blood during tofacitinib. The presence of one nonresponder keeps the tie between baseline CD8+ expansion and response uncertain.

Treatment described: oral pan-JAK inhibitor, 5-10 mg twice daily. The V and J genes are TRBV30 and TRBJ1-1; D is possibly TRBD1 (6 bases). This TCR was recovered from a human donor with alopecia areata. Here the sequenced sample was CD4+ T cells sorted from blood, taken at week 4, from a patient treated with tofacitinib. The chain's CDR3 is CAWKFRQDTEAFF. The CDR3 bases are TGTGCCTGGAAGTTCCGACAGGACACTGAAGCTTTCTTT.